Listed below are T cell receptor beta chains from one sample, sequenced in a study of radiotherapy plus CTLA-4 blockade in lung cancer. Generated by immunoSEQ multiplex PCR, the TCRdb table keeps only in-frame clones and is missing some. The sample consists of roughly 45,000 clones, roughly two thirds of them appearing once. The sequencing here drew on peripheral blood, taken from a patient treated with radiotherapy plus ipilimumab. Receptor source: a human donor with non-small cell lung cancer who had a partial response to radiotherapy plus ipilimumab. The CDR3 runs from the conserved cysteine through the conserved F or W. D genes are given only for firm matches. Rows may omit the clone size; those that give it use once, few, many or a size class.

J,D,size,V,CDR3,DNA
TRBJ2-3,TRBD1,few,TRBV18,CASSDRQGDTQYF,TGTGCCAGCTCAGATAGACAGGGCGATACGCAGTATTTT
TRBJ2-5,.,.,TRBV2,CASSGLREETQYF,TGTGCCAGCAGTGGTCTCAGGGAAGAGACCCAGTACTTC
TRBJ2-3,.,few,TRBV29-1,CSVVTGVSTDTQYF,TGCAGCGTTGTGACGGGAGTGAGCACAGATACGCAGTATTTT
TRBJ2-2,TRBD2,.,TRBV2,CASKGLAGRTGELFF,TGTGCCAGCAAAGGGTTAGCGGGACGGACCGGGGAGCTGTTTTTT
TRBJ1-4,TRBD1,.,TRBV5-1,CASSPDRAQEKLFF,TGCGCCAGCAGTCCTGACAGGGCGCAGGAAAAACTGTTTTTT
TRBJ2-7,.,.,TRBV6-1,CASTSRTVYEQYF,TGTGCCAGCACGTCCAGGACAGTGTACGAGCAGTACTTC
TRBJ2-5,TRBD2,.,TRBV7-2,CASSLFASGGLETQYF,TGTGCCAGCAGCTTATTCGCTAGCGGGGGGCTGGAGACCCAGTACTTC
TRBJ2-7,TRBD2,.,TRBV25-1,CASGQAGGIYEQYF,TGTGCCAGCGGTCAAGCGGGAGGGATCTACGAGCAGTACTTC
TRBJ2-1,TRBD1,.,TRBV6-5,CASRTDRGIGNEQFF,TGTGCCAGCAGAACGGACAGGGGAATCGGAAATGAGCAGTTCTTC
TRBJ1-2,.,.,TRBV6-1,CASSPGGPTYGYTF,TGTGCCAGCAGCCCGGGGGGGCCGACATATGGCTACACCTTC
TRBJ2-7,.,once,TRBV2,CASKATGVSYEQYF,TGTGCCAGCAAGGCCACAGGCGTCTCCTACGAGCAGTACTTC
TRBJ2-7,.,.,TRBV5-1,CASSPNGPSRGEQYF,TGCGCCAGCAGCCCTAACGGTCCCTCAAGGGGCGAGCAGTACTTC
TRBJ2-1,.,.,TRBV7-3,CASSSRPGGDEQFF,TGTGCCAGCAGCTCTAGGCCAGGAGGCGATGAGCAGTTCTTC
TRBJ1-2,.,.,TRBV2,CASSESGTRGYTF,TGTGCCAGCAGTGAATCGGGTACCCGGGGCTACACCTTC
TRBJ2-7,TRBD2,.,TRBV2,CASKRGLENEQYF,TGTGCCAGCAAGAGGGGACTAGAAAACGAGCAGTACTTC
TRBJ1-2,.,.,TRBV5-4,CASSLQSGDGYTF,TGTGCCAGCAGCTTGCAGTCAGGGGATGGCTACACCTTC
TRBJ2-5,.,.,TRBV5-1,CASSLELSVQETQYF,TGCGCCAGCAGCTTGGAATTGAGTGTGCAAGAGACCCAGTACTTC
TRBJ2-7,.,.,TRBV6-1,CASTGTSLDEQYF,TGTGCCAGCACCGGTACTTCCCTCGACGAGCAGTACTTC
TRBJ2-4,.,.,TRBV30,CARSTIAKNIQYF,TGTGCCAGATCAACAATAGCCAAAAACATTCAGTACTTC
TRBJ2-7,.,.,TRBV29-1,CSAALGGAGEQHF,TGCAGCGCCGCCCTTGGCGGGGCGGGCGAGCAGCACTTC
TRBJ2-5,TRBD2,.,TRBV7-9,CASSSRTRGGTQYF,TGTGCCAGCAGCTCCCGGACTCGGGGGGGGACCCAGTACTTC
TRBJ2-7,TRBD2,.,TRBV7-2,CASNLAGSSYEQYF,TGTGCCAGCAATCTAGCGGGGAGCTCCTACGAGCAGTACTTC
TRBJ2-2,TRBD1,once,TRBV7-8,CASSSPRTGDSTGELFF,TGTGCCAGCAGCTCCCCCCGGACAGGGGACAGCACCGGGGAGCTGTTTTTT